Each of the 8 T cell receptor beta chains below was sequenced from the same sample in a study of T-cell memory formation after mild COVID-19. TCRdb passed the 5' RACE reads through MiXCR, listing each CDR3 protein once. The sample consists of a few hundred thousand distinct CDR3 sequences, 15% to 20% of them appearing once. The specimen sequenced was PBMCs or a T cell subset sorted from them (not recorded which). These receptors all come from a man younger than 30 who had mild COVID-19 (a few samples of this study predate the infection). Cell type and time point are not known.

The rearrangement links TRBV7-2 to TRBJ2-2; 8 bases are shared with TRBD2. Germline V lookup: CDR1 SGHTA, CDR2 FQGNSA. Losses at the gene ends were 5 bases for V and 7 bases for J; bases not matched to a gene: 12. The CDR3 consists of 16 residues. In nucleotides, the CDR3 is TGTGCCAGCAGCGGCTATAGCGGGGCTCGGGGCGGGGAGCTGTTTTTT. Protein sequence: CASSGYSGARGGELFF.

The rearrangement joins TRBV7-2 to TRBJ1-5; D unclear. V lost 5 bases to trimming and J lost 4 bases, with 9 bases between them. The CDR3 spans 13 residues. Per germline, CDR1 SGHTA and CDR2 FQGNSA. The CDR3 DNA sequence: TGTGCCAGCAGCCAACGGGGAAATCAGCCCCAGCATTTT. Encoded protein: CASSQRGNQPQHF.

This clonotype was seen repeatedly, ten times or more. The rearrangement uses TRBV20-1 and TRBJ2-2, with D unclear. This CDR3 has 12 amino acids. Germline CDR1 is DFQATT and CDR2 is SNEGSKA (reference sequence). Trimming removed 3 bases from V and 6 bases from J, with 8 bases in between. CDR3 loop: CSASPGSGELFF. The CDR3 nucleotides are TGCAGTGCTAGTCCCGGGTCCGGGGAGCTGTTTTTT.

At least ten counts were recorded for this clonotype. This chain connects TRBV12-3 or TRBV12-4 to TRBJ2-1; D call uncertain. Deletions cut 4 bases from V and 8 bases from J, with 15 bases between. The CDR3 has 14 residues. This CDR3 is CASSYAGFVDEQFF. The CDR3 nucleotides read TGTGCCAGCAGTTATGCAGGATTTGTGGATGAGCAGTTCTTC.

This clonotype was observed a few times. The chain has TRBV13 and TRBJ2-1, with D possibly TRBD2 on 6 matching bases. Looked up from germline, CDR1 is PRHDT and CDR2 is FYEKMQ (reference sequence). The CDR3 loop spans 18 amino acids. The V and J ends lost 5 bases and 6 bases respectively, with 26 bases between them. The CDR3 region is CASSEAGRVGRIRNEQFF. The CDR3 nucleotides read TGTGCCAGCAGCGAAGCGGGTCGGGTCGGAAGGATTCGCAATGAGCAGTTCTTC.

In its sample, this clonotype was seen a few times. The chain carries TRBV9 and TRBJ2-1; D perhaps matches TRBD2 (6 bases). This CDR3 contains 16 residues. The germline V and J ends were trimmed by 2 bases and 5 bases, with 17 bases remaining between them. The V gene's germline CDR1 is SGDLS and CDR2 YYNGEE. CDR3 in amino acids: CASSVSTGVMDNEQFF. CDR3 DNA sequence: TGTGCCAGCAGCGTCTCCACGGGGGTTATGGACAATGAGCAGTTCTTC.

This clonotype was seen a few times. V is TRBV6-2 or TRBV6-3 and J is TRBJ1-2; 7 bases are shared with TRBD1. J was trimmed by 6 bases and V by 2 bases; bases with no gene match: 3. Germline assignment: CDR1 MNHEY and CDR2 SVGEGT. The CDR3 covers 13 residues. The CDR3 here is CASSYGGGDGYTF. In nucleotides, the CDR3 is TGTGCCAGCAGTTACGGAGGGGGCGATGGCTACACCTTC.

This clonotype has only a few counts. This chain links TRBV6-2 or TRBV6-3 with TRBJ2-5, with D uncertain. The CDR3 is 11 residues long. CDR1 and CDR2 from the germline V gene are MNHEY and SVGEGT. V was clipped by 2 bases and J by 6 bases, with 4 bases between them. CDR3 bases: TGTGCCAGCAGTTACCCCCAGACCCAGTACTTC. Translated, it gives CASSYPQTQYF.